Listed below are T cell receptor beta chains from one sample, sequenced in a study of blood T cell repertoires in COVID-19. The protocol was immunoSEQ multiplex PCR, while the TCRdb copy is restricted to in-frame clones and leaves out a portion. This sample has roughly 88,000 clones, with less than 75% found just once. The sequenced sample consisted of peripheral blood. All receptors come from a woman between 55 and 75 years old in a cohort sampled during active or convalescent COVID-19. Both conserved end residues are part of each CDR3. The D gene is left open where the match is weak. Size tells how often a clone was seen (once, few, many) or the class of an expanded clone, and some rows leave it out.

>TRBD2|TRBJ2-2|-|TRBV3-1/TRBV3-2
CASSKRLAGGPNTGELFF
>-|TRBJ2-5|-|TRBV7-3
CASSSQGQETQYF
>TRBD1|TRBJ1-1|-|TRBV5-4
CASSPGQGAVAAEAFF
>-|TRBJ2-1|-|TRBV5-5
CASSPRGYNEQFF
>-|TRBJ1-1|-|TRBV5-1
CASSRGQALRSSNAFF
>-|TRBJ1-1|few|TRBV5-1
CASSLDSMNTEAFF
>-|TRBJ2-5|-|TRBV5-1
CASSWGVQETQYF
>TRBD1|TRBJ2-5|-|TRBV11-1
CASSPDRVRETQYF
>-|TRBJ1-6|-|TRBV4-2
CASSQGGRGSYNSPLHF
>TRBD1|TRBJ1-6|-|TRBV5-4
CASSLRTGGDSPLHF
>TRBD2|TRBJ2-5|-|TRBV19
CASSALAGGQETQYF
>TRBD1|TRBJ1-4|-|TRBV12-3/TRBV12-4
CASSMTGVEKLFF
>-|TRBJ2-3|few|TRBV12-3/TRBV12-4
CASSFSTDTQYF
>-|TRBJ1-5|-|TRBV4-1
CASSQDWQGIRQPQHF
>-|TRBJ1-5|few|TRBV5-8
CASSWGLRPNQPQHF
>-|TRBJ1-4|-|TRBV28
CASSSNSFEKLFF
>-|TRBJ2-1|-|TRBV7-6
CASSLAEASYNEQFF
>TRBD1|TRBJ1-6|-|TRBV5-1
CASSLRTGSNSPLHF
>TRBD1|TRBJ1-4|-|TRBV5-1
CASSPQGAVHEKLFF
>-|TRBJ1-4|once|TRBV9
CASSVSATNEKLFF
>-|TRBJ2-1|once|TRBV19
CASSMGGRRGEQFF
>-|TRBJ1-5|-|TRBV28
CASSLLRGGNQPQHF
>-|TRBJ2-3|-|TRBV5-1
CASSTLRGPYPDTQYF
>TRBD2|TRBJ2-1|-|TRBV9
CASSATSGGVVGQFF
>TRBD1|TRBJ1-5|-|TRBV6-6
CASSPGQALYSNQPQHF
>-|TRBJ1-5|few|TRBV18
CASSLTKESNQPQHF
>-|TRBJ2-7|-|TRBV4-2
CASSQDSRAGYYEQYF
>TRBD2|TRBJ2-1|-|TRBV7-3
CASSPKGASGGARSEQFF
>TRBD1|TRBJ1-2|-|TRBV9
CASSLTGTADYGYTF
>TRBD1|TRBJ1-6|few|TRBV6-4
CASSVTGGRSPLHF
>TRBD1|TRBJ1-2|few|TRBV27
CASSATGFGYTF
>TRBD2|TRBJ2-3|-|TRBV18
CASSPPGRGGTDTQYF
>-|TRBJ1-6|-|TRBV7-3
CASSQHTNSPLHF
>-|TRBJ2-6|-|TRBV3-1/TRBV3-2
CASSQDVVAVLPSGANVLTF
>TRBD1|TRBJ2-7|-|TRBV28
CASSSQARQGHAEQYF